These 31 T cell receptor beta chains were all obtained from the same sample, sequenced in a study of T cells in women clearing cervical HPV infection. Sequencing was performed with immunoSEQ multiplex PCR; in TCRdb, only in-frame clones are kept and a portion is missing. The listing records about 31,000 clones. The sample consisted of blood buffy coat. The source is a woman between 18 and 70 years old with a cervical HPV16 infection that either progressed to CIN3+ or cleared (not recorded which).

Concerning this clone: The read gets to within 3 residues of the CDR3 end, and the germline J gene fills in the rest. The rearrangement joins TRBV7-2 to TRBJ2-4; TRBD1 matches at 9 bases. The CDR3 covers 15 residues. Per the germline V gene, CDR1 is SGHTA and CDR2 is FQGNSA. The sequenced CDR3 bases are TGTGCCAGCAGCCCCCCGGGACAGGGATGGAATGGT. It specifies CASSPPGQGWNG. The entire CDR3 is CASSPPGQGWNGQYF.

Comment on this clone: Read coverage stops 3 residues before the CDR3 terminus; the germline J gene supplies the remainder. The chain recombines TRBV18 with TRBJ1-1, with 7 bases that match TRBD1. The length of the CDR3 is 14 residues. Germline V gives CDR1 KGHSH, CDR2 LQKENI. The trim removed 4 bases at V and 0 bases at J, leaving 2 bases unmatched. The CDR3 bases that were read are TGTGCCAGCTCACTTGACAGGGTGAACACTGAA. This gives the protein CASSLDRVNTE. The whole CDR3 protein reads CASSLDRVNTEAFF.

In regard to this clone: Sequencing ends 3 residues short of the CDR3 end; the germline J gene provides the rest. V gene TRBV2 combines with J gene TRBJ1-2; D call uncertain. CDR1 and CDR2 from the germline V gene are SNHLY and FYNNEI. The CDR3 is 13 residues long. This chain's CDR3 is CASNQEFSYDYTF. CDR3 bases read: TGTGCCAGCAATCAGGAATTCTCCTACGAC. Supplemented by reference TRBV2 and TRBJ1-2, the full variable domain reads EPEVTQTPSHQVTQMGQEVILRCVPISNHLYFYWYRQILGQKVEFLVSFYNNEISEKSEIFDDQFSVERPDGSNFTLKIRSTKLEDSAMYFCASNQEFSYDYTFGSGTRLTVV.

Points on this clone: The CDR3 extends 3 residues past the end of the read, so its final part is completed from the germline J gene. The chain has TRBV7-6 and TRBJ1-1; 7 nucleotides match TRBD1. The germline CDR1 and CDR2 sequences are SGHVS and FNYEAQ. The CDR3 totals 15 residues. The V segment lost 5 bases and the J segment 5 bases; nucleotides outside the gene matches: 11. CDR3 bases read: TGTGCCAGCAGCCGCCCGGAGGGGGCAGAAACTGAA. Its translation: CASSRPEGAETE. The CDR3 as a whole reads CASSRPEGAETEAFF.

The CDR3 region is CASSHDRGTEAFF. The DNA read from the CDR3 is TGTGCCAGCAGCCACGACAGGGGGACTGAA. The rearrangement uses TRBV7-2 and TRBJ1-1; 9 bases align to TRBD1. The CDR3 end falls 3 residues outside the read, so it is completed with the germline J gene. The CDR3 contains 13 residues. V was pared by 5 bases and J by 5 bases, with 3 bases of the junction left unmatched. Germline V gives CDR1 SGHTA, CDR2 FQGNSA.

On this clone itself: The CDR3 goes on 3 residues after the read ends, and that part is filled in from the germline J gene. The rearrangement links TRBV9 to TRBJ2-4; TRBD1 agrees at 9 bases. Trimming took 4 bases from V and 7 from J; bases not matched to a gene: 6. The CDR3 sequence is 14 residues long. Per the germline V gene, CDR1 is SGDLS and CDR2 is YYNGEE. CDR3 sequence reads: CASSPTGGANIQYF. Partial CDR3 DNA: TGTGCCAGCAGCCCTACAGGGGGCGCCAACATT.

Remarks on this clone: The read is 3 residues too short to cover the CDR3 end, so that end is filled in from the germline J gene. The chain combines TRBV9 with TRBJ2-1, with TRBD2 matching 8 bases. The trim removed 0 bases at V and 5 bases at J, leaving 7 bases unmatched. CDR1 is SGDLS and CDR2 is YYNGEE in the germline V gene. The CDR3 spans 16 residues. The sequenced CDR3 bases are TGTGCCAGCAGCGTAGACGGAGGCGGGAGGAACAATGAG. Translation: CASSVDGGGRNNE. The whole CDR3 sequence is CASSVDGGGRNNEQFF.

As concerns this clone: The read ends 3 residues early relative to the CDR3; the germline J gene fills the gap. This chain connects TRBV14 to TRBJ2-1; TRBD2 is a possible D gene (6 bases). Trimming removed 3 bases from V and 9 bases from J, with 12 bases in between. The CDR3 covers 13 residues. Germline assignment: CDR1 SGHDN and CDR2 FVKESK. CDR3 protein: CASSHLGGSEQFF. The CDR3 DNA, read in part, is TGTGCCAGCAGCCACCTTGGGGGGAGTGAG.

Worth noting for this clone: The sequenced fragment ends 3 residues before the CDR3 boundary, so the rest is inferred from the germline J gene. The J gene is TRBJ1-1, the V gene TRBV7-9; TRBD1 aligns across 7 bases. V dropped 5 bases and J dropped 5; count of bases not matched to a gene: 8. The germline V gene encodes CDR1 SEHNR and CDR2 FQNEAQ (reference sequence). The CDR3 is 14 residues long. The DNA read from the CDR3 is TGTGCCAGCAGCGACACCGACAGGGATACTGAA. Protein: CASSDTDRDTE. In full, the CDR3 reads CASSDTDRDTEAFF. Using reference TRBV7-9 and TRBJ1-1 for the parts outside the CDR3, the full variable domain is DTGVSQNPRHKITKRGQNVTFRCDPISEHNRLYWYRQTLGQGPEFLTYFQNEAQLEKSRLLSDRFSAERPKGSFSTLEIQRTEQGDSAMYLCASSDTDRDTEAFFGQGTRLTVV.

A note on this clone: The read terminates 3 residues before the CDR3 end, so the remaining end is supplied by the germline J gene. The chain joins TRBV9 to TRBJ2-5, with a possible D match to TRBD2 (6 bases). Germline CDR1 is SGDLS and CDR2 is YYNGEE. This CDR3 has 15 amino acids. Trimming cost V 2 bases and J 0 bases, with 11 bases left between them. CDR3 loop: CASSVGPSDQETQYF. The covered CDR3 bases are TGTGCCAGCAGCGTGGGACCTAGCGACCAAGAGACC.

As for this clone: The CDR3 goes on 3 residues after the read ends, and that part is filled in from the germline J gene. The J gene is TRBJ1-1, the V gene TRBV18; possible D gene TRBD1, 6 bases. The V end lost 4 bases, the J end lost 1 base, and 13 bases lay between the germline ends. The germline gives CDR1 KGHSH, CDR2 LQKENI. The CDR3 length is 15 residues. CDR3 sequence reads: CASSLTGTTNTEAFF. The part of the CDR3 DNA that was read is TGTGCCAGCTCACTAACCGGGACAACGAACACTGAA.

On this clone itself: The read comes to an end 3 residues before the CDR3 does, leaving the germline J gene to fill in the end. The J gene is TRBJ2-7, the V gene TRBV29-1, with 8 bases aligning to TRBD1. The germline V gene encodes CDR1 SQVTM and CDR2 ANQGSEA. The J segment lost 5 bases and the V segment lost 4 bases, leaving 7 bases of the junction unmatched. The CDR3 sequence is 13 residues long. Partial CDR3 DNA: TGCAGCGTTGGGGCAGGGGGCAGGAACGAG. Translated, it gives CSVGAGGRNE. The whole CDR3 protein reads CSVGAGGRNEQYF.

CDR3 in amino acids: CASSPPSGQNYDYTF. Incomplete CDR3 DNA: TGTGCCAGCTCACCCCCCTCCGGACAGAACTACGAC. The rearrangement uses TRBV18 and TRBJ1-2; a possible D gene is TRBD1 (6 bases). The read ends 3 residues before the CDR3 terminus; that terminus is restored from the germline J gene. CDR1 is KGHSH, CDR2 LQKENI, per germline. The length of the CDR3 is 15 residues.

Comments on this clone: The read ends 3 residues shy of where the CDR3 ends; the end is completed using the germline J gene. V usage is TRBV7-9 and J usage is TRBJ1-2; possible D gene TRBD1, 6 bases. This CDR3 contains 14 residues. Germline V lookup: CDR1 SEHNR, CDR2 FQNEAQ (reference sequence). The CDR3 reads CASSTQTGTYDYTF. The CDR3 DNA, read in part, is TGTGCCAGCAGCACTCAGACAGGTACTTACGAC.

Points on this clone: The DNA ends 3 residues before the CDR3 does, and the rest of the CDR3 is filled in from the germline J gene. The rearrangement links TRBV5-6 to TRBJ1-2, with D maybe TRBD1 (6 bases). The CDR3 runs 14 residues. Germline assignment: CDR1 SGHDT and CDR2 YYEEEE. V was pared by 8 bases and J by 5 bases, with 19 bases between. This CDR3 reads CASGNRVLRYGYTF. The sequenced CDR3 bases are TGTGCCAGTGGAAACAGGGTCCTACGGTATGGC.

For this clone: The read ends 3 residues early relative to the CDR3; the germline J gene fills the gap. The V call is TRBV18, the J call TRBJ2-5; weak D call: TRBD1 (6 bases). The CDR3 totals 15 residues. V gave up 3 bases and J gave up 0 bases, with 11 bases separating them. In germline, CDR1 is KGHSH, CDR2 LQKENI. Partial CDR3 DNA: TGTGCCAGCTCACCCCGGGACACTTACCAAGAGACC. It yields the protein CASSPRDTYQET. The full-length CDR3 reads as CASSPRDTYQETQYF.

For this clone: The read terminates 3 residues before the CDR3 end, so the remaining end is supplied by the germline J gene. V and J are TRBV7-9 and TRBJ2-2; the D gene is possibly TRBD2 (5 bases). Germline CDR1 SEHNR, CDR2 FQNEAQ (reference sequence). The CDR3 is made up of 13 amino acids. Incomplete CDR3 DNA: TGTGCCAGCAGCTTCCGACTAAATGAAAAG. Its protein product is CASSFRLNEK. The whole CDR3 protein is CASSFRLNEKLFF.

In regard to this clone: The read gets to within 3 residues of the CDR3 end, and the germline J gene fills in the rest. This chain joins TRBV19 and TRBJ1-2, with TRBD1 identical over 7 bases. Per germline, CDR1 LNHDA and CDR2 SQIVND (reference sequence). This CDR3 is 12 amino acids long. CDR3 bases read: TGTGCCAGTAGTATCGGGACAGATGAC. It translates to CASSIGTDD. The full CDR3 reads CASSIGTDDYTF.

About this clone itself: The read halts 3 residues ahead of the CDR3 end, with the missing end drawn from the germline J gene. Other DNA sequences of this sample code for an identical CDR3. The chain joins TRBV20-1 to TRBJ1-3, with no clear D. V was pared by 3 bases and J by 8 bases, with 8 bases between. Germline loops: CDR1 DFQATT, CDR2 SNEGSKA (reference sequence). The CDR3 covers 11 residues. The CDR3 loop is CSARVLDTIYF. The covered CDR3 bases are TGCAGTGCTAGGGTACTCGACACC.

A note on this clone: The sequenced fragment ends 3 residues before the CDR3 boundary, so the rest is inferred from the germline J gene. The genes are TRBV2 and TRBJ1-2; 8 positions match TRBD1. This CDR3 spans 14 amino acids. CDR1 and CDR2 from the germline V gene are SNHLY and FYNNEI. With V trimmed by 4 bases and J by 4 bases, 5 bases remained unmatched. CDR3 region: CASSGTGSGYGYTF. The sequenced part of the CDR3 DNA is TGTGCCAGCAGTGGGACAGGGTCGGGCTATGGC.

The part of the CDR3 DNA that was read is TGCAGTGCTAGAGCACCCGGGACTAGAGGGGTTGGGGAGACC. Its protein product is CSARAPGTRGVGET. The entire CDR3 protein reads CSARAPGTRGVGETQYF. The V and J genes are TRBV20-1 and TRBJ2-5; 8 nucleotides match TRBD2. The CDR3 end lies 3 residues beyond the end of the read and is filled in from the germline J gene. Trimming at V came to 1 base and at J to 5 bases, leaving 15 bases not matched to a gene. The CDR3 runs 17 residues. Germline lookup yields CDR1 DFQATT and CDR2 SNEGSKA (reference sequence).

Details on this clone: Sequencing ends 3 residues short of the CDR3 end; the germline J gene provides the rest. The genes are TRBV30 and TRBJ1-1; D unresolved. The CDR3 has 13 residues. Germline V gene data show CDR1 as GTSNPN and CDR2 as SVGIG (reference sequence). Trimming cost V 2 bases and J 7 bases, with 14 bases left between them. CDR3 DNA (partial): TGTGCCTGGAGTCCAACTCCCGAGGGTGAA. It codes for CAWSPTPEGE. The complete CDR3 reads CAWSPTPEGEAFF.

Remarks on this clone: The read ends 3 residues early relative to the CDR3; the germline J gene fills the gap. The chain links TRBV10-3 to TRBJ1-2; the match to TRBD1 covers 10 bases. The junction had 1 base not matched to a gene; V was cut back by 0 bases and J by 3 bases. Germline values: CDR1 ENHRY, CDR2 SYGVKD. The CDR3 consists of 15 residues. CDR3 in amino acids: CAISESGTGDYGYTF. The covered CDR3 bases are TGTGCCATCAGTGAGTCCGGGACAGGGGACTATGGC.

CDR3 region: CASLDRGYTDTYTF. CDR3 DNA (partial): TGTGCCAGCCTAGACAGGGGATACACAGATACC. This chain links TRBV19 with TRBJ1-2; 8 nucleotides agree with TRBD1. The read terminates 3 residues ahead of where the CDR3 ends, so the germline J gene completes it. Germline CDR1 LNHDA, CDR2 SQIVND (reference sequence). The CDR3 has 14 residues.

CDR3 bases read: TGTGCCAGCAGTTACTCTTTGAGGACCGGGGAG. Protein: CASSYSLRTGE. The full CDR3 sequence reads CASSYSLRTGELFF. This chain links TRBV6-2 or TRBV6-3 with TRBJ2-2; no firm D call. The read is 3 residues too short to cover the CDR3 end, so that end is filled in from the germline J gene. Germline CDR1 is MNHEY and CDR2 is SVGEGT. CDR3 length: 14 residues. Trimming took off 0 bases at V and 5 bases at J, with 7 bases between the two ends.

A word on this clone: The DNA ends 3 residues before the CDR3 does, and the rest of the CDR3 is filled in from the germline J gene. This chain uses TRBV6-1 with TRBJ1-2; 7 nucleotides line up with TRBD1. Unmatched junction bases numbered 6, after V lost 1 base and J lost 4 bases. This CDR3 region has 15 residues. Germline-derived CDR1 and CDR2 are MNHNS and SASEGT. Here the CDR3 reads CASSEETGNFYGYTF. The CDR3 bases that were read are TGTGCCAGCAGTGAAGAGACAGGGAATTTCTATGGC.

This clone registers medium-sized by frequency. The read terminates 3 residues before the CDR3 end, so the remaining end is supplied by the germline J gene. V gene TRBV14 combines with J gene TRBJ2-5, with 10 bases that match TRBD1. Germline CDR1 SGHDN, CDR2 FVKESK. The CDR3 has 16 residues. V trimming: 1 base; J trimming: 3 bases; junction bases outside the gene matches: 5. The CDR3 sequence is CASSQVSGTGEETQYF. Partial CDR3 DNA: TGTGCCAGCAGCCAAGTCTCCGGGACAGGGGAAGAGACC.

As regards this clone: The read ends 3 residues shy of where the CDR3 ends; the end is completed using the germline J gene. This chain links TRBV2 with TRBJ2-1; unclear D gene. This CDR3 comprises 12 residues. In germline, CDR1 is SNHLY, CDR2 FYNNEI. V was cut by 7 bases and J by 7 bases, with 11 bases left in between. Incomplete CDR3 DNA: TGTGCCAGCAAGGCCAGGATTAATGAG. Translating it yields CASKARINE. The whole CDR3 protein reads CASKARINEQFF.

The DNA read from the CDR3 is TGTGCCAGCAGTACGCCGGGACTAGCGTCCTACAATGAG. This gives the protein CASSTPGLASYNE. The full CDR3 reads CASSTPGLASYNEQFF. The chain combines TRBV6-2 or TRBV6-3 with TRBJ2-1; 10 bases align to TRBD2. The missing CDR3 end, 3 residues past where the read stops, is filled in from the germline J gene. V lost 5 bases, J lost 1 base, and 5 bases stayed unmatched. The CDR3 is made up of 16 amino acids. Germline V CDR1 and CDR2: MNHEY, SVGEGT.

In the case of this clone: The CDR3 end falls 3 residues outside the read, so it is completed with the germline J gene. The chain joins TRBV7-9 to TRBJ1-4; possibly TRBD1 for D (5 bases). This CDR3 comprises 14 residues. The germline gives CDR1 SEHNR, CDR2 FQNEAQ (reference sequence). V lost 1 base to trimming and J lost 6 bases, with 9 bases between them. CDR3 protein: CASSLGGGDEKLFF. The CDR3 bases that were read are TGTGCCAGCAGCTTAGGGGGGGGAGATGAAAAA.

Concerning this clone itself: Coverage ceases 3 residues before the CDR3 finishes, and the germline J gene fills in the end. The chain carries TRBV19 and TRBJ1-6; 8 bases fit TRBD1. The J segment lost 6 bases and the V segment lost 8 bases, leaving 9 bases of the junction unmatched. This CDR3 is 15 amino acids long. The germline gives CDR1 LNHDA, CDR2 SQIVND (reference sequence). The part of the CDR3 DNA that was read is TGTGCCAGTCGCTCCAGGACAGGGCCTAATTCACCC. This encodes CASRSRTGPNSP. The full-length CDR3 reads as CASRSRTGPNSPLHF.